The next 23 T cell receptor beta chains were all read from a single sample in a study of T cells after yellow fever vaccination. MiXCR was run by TCRdb on the 5' RACE reads, yielding one entry per CDR3 protein. The repertoire holds some 200,000 distinct CDR3 sequences, with roughly 3.3% as singletons. The material sequenced was CD4+ T cells sorted from PBMCs, taken 10 days after the yellow fever booster vaccination. Receptors were obtained from a man aged 18-30 years who received the YFV17D yellow fever vaccine.

This clonotype was seen more than once but under ten times. The chain has TRBV5-1 and TRBJ1-6, with 7 bases that match TRBD1. The CDR3 runs to 17 residues. J gave up 0 bases and V 4 bases, and 7 bases lay outside the gene matches. CDR1 is SGHRS, CDR2 YFSETQ, per germline. CDR3 protein: CASSTGTASSYNSPLHF. The CDR3, as DNA: TGCGCCAGCAGCACCGGGACAGCGAGCTCCTATAATTCACCCCTCCACTTT.

This chain connects TRBV19 to TRBJ2-5; D remains ambiguous. This CDR3 has 17 amino acids. Trimming left V 4 bases short and J 5 bases short, with 23 bases between. Germline V lookup: CDR1 LNHDA, CDR2 SQIVND (reference sequence). The CDR3: CASSNGGRLLFRETQYF. CDR3 nucleotides: TGTGCCAGTAGTAACGGTGGCCGTCTGCTGTTCAGGGAGACCCAGTACTTC. The full variable domain, rest sourced from reference TRBV19 and TRBJ2-5, is DGGITQSPKYLFRKEGQNVTLSCEQNLNHDAMYWYRQDPGQGLRLIYYSQIVNDFQKGDIAEGYSVSREKKESFPLTVTSAQKNPTAFYLCASSNGGRLLFRETQYFGPGTRLLVL.

V and J are TRBV20-1 and TRBJ1-2, with 8 positions matching TRBD1. The CDR3 has 15 residues. J gave up 3 bases and V 3 bases, and 9 bases lay outside the gene matches. From germline, CDR1 is DFQATT and CDR2 SNEGSKA (reference sequence). The CDR3, as DNA: TGCAGTGCTAGGTCGGACAGGGTCGTATACTATGGCTACACCTTC. Its protein product is CSARSDRVVYYGYTF.

V is TRBV21-1 and J is TRBJ2-3; TRBD1, the D gene given by the table, was not confirmed from the DNA. TRBV21-1 is labeled a pseudogene. The CDR3 consists of 17 residues. The CDR3: CASSKEILQGRRDTQYF. For the CDR3, the DNA is TGTGCCAGCAGCAAAGAAATTCTCCAGGGGAGAAGAGATACGCAGTATTTT.

Many counts were recorded for this clonotype. The chain uses TRBV7-2 and TRBJ2-7, with TRBD2 matching 15 bases. The CDR3 totals 16 residues. Germline V gene lookup returns CDR1 SGHTA and CDR2 FQGNSA. V gave up 5 bases and J gave up 7 bases; unmatched junction bases: 9. DNA for the CDR3: TGTGCCAGCAGCGACGGAGGGACTAGCGGGGGGAGGGAGCAGTACTTC. This translates into CASSDGGTSGGREQYF. The variable domain in full, completed from reference TRBV7-2 and TRBJ2-7, reads GAGVSQSPSNKVTEKGKDVELRCDPISGHTALYWYRQSLGQGLEFLIYFQGNSAPDKSGLPSDRFSAERTGGSVSTLTIQRTQQEDSAVYLCASSDGGTSGGREQYFGPGTRLTVT.

The sample holds many counts of this clonotype. The chain uses TRBV6-2 or TRBV6-3 and TRBJ2-7; 7 bases are shared with TRBD1. This CDR3 comprises 15 residues. Germline V gene lookup returns CDR1 MNHEY and CDR2 SVGEGT. V gave up 2 bases and J gave up 0 bases; unmatched junction bases: 4. The CDR3 bases are TGTGCCAGCAGTTACCACCGGGACAGCTCCTACGAGCAGTACTTC. It yields the protein CASSYHRDSSYEQYF.

About this clonotype itself: This may be a read error, as it is one base from a much larger clone. This chain uses TRBV27 with TRBJ1-6, with TRBD1 identical over 9 bases. Germline lookup yields CDR1 MNHEY and CDR2 SMNVEV (reference sequence). The V segment lost 5 bases and the J segment 9 bases; nucleotides outside the gene matches: 11. The CDR3 spans 16 residues. CDR3 sequence (DNA): TGTGCCAGCAGTGCGTGGGACAGGGAGGAAAGTTCACCCCTCCACTTT. This encodes CASSAWDREESSPLHF.

The table lists this clonotype with many counts. The chain is built from TRBV25-1 and TRBJ2-3; tentative D call: TRBD2 (5 bases). Germline V lookup: CDR1 MGHDK, CDR2 SYGVNS. Trimming took 9 bases from V and 3 from J, leaving 13 bases between them. This CDR3 is built from 13 residues. CDR3 DNA sequence: TGTGCCAGGCCGACGGGAAAAACAGATACGCAGTATTTT. Amino acids: CARPTGKTDTQYF.

The chain couples TRBV5-4 to TRBJ1-2; D gene uncertain. Germline V lookup: CDR1 SGHNT, CDR2 YYREEE (reference sequence). Trimming pared 1 base from V and 8 bases from J, leaving 6 bases between. There are 11 residues in the CDR3. CDR3 DNA: TGTGCCAGCAGCTTGTCTTCAGGCTACACCTTC. As protein: CASSLSSGYTF.

This chain links TRBV7-9 with TRBJ1-2; D remains unclear. Germline values: CDR1 SEHNR, CDR2 FQNEAQ (reference sequence). V was cut by 3 bases and J by 7 bases, with 12 bases left in between. The CDR3 consists of 13 residues. This chain's CDR3 is CASSFLSIFGYTF. CDR3 in DNA: TGTGCCAGCAGCTTCCTCTCGATCTTTGGCTACACCTTC.

This clonotype was found many times. V gene TRBV29-1 combines with J gene TRBJ2-5, with TRBD2 as a possible D gene (5 bases). CDR1 and CDR2 from the germline V gene are SQVTM and ANQGSEA. The CDR3 loop spans 10 amino acids. V shed 5 bases and J shed 5 bases, with 6 bases lying between them. This chain's CDR3 is CSVPGETQYF. The CDR3 DNA reads as TGCAGCGTTCCGGGGGAGACCCAGTACTTC.

This sequence joins TRBV10-1 and TRBJ2-2; 10 bases are shared with TRBD1. Germline V gives CDR1 WNHNN, CDR2 SYGVQD (reference sequence). This CDR3 spans 15 amino acids. The ends lost 6 bases at V and 6 bases at J; junction bases unmatched: 7. CDR3 nucleotides: TGCGCCAGCAGACCCGGGACAGGGGAATCCGGGGAGCTGTTTTTT. It codes for CASRPGTGESGELFF.

This clonotype has more than one count but fewer than ten. The rearrangement uses TRBV20-1 and TRBJ2-3; D might be TRBD1 (5 bases). Germline CDR1 and CDR2: DFQATT and SNEGSKA (reference sequence). V was trimmed by 2 bases and J by 2 bases, leaving 8 bases between them. The CDR3 contains 13 residues. The CDR3 region has the DNA TGCAGTGCTAGACAGGGTCACACAGATACGCAGTATTTT. As protein: CSARQGHTDTQYF.

This clonotype was seen repeatedly, ten times or more. The chain joins TRBV4-2 to TRBJ2-1, with 9 bases fitting TRBD2. This CDR3 is 16 amino acids long. Germline V gene sequence: CDR1 LGHNA, CDR2 YNFKEQ. J gave up 4 bases and V 0 bases, and 4 bases lay outside the gene matches. The CDR3 DNA reads TGTGCCAGCAGCCAAGAGCCCCTAGCGGGGTACAATGAGCAGTTCTTC. Amino acids: CASSQEPLAGYNEQFF.

This clonotype showed up many times. This chain joins TRBV5-1 and TRBJ1-1; D is possibly TRBD1 (6 bases). Trimming shortened V by 0 bases and J by 4 bases, and 10 bases separated the two germline ends. Germline V gene data show CDR1 as SGHRS and CDR2 as YFSETQ. The CDR3 is 14 residues long. For the CDR3, the DNA is TGCGCCAGCAGCTTGGTACAGGGTCCCACTGAAGCTTTCTTT. Residues: CASSLVQGPTEAFF.

This clonotype was counted only a few times. The V gene is TRBV5-4, the J gene TRBJ2-7; 11 bases line up with TRBD1. With 4 bases clipped from V and 4 bases from J, the junction kept 7 bases outside the gene matches. Looked up from germline, CDR1 is SGHNT and CDR2 is YYREEE (reference sequence). CDR3 length: 15 residues. As DNA, the CDR3 is TGTGCCAGCAGCAGGACAGGGGGCGTGTTGTACGAGCAGTACTTC. Encoded protein: CASSRTGGVLYEQYF.

CDR3: CASSLGTQSWGKNIQYF. DNA of the CDR3: TGCGCCAGCAGTCTCGGGACCCAGTCATGGGGCAAAAACATTCAGTACTTC. V and J are TRBV23-1 and TRBJ2-4, with D perhaps given as TRBD1 or TRBD2 (5 bases each). TRBV23-1 is recorded as an ORF, its role being uncertain. CDR3 length equals 17 residues. V was clipped by 4 bases and J by 3 bases, with 19 bases between them.

This clonotype has only a few counts. The rearrangement joins TRBV18 to TRBJ1-2, with a possible D match to TRBD1 (5 bases). The CDR3 runs 15 residues. Germline values: CDR1 KGHSH, CDR2 LQKENI. Trimming pared 5 bases from V and 2 bases from J, leaving 15 bases between. CDR3 bases: TGTGCCAGCTCATCTTTTGGCAACAGGAACTATGGCTACACCTTC. Translating gives CASSSFGNRNYGYTF.

Ten or more counts support this clonotype. J is TRBJ2-3 and V is TRBV6-2 or TRBV6-3; D possibly uses TRBD1 or TRBD2 (5 bases each). Germline V gives CDR1 MNHEY, CDR2 SVGEGT. V lost 0 bases, J lost 1 base, and 17 bases lay in between. CDR3 length equals 18 residues. The chain's CDR3 is CASSYSPYGDGGTDTQYF. The CDR3 nucleotides read TGTGCCAGCAGTTACTCGCCATACGGGGACGGTGGCACAGATACGCAGTATTTT.

This clonotype was observed at least ten times. The genes are TRBV20-1 and TRBJ2-5, with 9 bases matching TRBD2. Looked up from germline, CDR1 is DFQATT and CDR2 is SNEGSKA (reference sequence). The CDR3 totals 15 residues. J gave up 2 bases and V 3 bases, and 7 bases lay outside the gene matches. The CDR3 DNA reads TGCAGTGCTAGGAATAGCGGGGGCTCTCAAGAGACCCAGTACTTC. Protein product: CSARNSGGSQETQYF.

This clonotype was seen only a few times. This chain links TRBV15 with TRBJ1-2, with D possibly being TRBD1 (5 bases). Germline V gene sequence: CDR1 LNHNV, CDR2 YYDKDF (reference sequence). The CDR3 spans 13 residues. V lost 4 bases to trimming and J lost 4 bases, with 10 bases between them. CDR3 region: CATSTDSRYGYTF. As DNA, the CDR3 is TGTGCCACCAGCACCGACAGCCGCTATGGCTACACCTTC.

This clonotype was observed many times. The V call is TRBV7-9, the J call TRBJ1-2; D is ambiguous. The germline gives CDR1 SEHNR, CDR2 FQNEAQ (reference sequence). Trimming pared 5 bases from V and 4 bases from J, leaving 8 bases between. This CDR3 has 12 residues. CDR3 bases: TGTGCCAGCAGCGCGTACAGCTATGGCTACACCTTC. Translated, it gives CASSAYSYGYTF.

This clonotype was seen many times. This rearrangement joins TRBV7-2 to TRBJ2-3; D may be TRBD2 (6 bases). Trimming shortened V by 3 bases and J by 4 bases, and 11 bases separated the two germline ends. The CDR3 has 14 residues. Germline-derived CDR1 and CDR2 are SGHTA and FQGNSA. In nucleotides, the CDR3 is TGTGCCAGCAGCTTTGGCCAGCGGGCAGATACGCAGTATTTT. It codes for CASSFGQRADTQYF. Full variable domain (rest looked up from reference TRBV7-2 and TRBJ2-3): GAGVSQSPSNKVTEKGKDVELRCDPISGHTALYWYRQSLGQGLEFLIYFQGNSAPDKSGLPSDRFSAERTGGSVSTLTIQRTQQEDSAVYLCASSFGQRADTQYFGPGTRLTVL.